The 32 T cell receptor beta chains in this list originate from one sample, sequenced in a study of OX40 agonist ivuxolimab in advanced cancers. Receptor libraries were prepared by the immunoSEQ multiplex PCR assay. Held by TCRdb, this immuneACCESS table contains in-frame sequences only and omits some clones. Under half of the omission traces to an unresolved V gene where checked; the cause of the rest is unknown. The sample data list about 42,000 clones, and approximately 91% of these were observed just once. Jointly, the top ten make up about 14% of the sample. This specimen was CD4+ or CD8+ T cells sorted from blood, taken in a trial of the OX40 agonist ivuxolimab. The receptors here all came from an adult with an advanced solid tumor such as melanoma, head and neck, liver or kidney cancer.

CDR3 loop: CASSLGGLAGTYNEQFF. The CDR3 coding sequence is TGTGCCAGCAGCTTAGGGGGACTAGCGGGGACCTACAATGAGCAGTTCTTC. This chain connects TRBV7-2 to TRBJ2-1; 13 bases line up with TRBD2. This CDR3 is built from 17 residues. The germline V gene has CDR1 SGHTA and CDR2 FQGNSA. The junction had 2 bases not matched to a gene; V was cut back by 1 base and J by 2 bases.

The V gene is TRBV5-1, the J gene TRBJ2-7, with 10 bases identical to TRBD1. The CDR3 spans 16 residues. The germline V gene encodes CDR1 SGHRS and CDR2 YFSETQ. Trimming removed 3 bases from V and 6 bases from J; junction bases left unmatched: 12. The CDR3 DNA follows: TGCGCCAGCAGCTCCCAGGCGGGGACAGGGGTTGTCGAGCAGTACTTC. Translated: CASSSQAGTGVVEQYF. Based on the CDR3 plus reference TRBV5-1 and TRBJ2-7, the full variable domain is KAGVTQTPRYLIKTRGQQVTLSCSPISGHRSVSWYQQTPGQGLQFLFEYFSETQRNKGNFPGRFSGRQFSNSRSEMNVSTLELGDSALYLCASSSQAGTGVVEQYFGPGTRLTVT.

The rearrangement joins TRBV5-1 to TRBJ2-7; 8 nucleotides agree with TRBD1. Unmatched junction bases numbered 5, after V lost 3 bases and J lost 0 bases. Germline lookup yields CDR1 SGHRS and CDR2 YFSETQ. This CDR3 contains 15 residues. CDR3 in amino acids: CASSYPGQDSYEQYF. CDR3 coding DNA: TGCGCCAGCAGCTATCCGGGACAGGACTCCTACGAGCAGTACTTC.

DNA for the CDR3: TGTGCCTGGAGTGTCCGGGGCAGGGGAAATCAGCCCCAGCATTTT. Protein product: CAWSVRGRGNQPQHF. The J gene is TRBJ1-5, the V gene TRBV30, with D possibly matching TRBD1 (6 bases). Trimming pared 0 bases from V and 4 bases from J, leaving 13 bases between. The CDR3 totals 15 residues. The germline gives CDR1 GTSNPN, CDR2 SVGIG (reference sequence).

The chain joins TRBV5-1 to TRBJ2-1, with TRBD2 identical over 8 bases. Losses at the gene ends were 5 bases for V and 2 bases for J; bases not matched to a gene: 0. CDR3 size: 13 residues. The germline V gene has CDR1 SGHRS and CDR2 YFSETQ. The CDR3 DNA reads as TGCGCCAGCAGACTAGCGGCCTACAATGAGCAGTTCTTC. Translation gives CASRLAAYNEQFF.

This clone has only one observation. The chain combines TRBV19 with TRBJ1-6; 7 bases match TRBD1. Unmatched junction bases numbered 7, after V lost 4 bases and J lost 4 bases. The germline V gene encodes CDR1 LNHDA and CDR2 SQIVND (reference sequence). The CDR3 has 16 residues. Written as DNA, the CDR3 is TGTGCCAGTAGTACCCAAGGGACAGCTTATAATTCACCCCTCCACTTT. This translates into CASSTQGTAYNSPLHF.

J is TRBJ2-7 and V is TRBV2, with D possibly matching TRBD2 (7 bases). CDR3 length equals 14 residues. The V and J ends lost 6 bases and 4 bases respectively, with 16 bases between them. Germline V gives CDR1 SNHLY, CDR2 FYNNEI. The CDR3 sequence: CASRRGGLRYEQYF. The DNA for the CDR3 is TGTGCCAGCAGGAGGGGGGGGCTTAGGTACGAGCAGTACTTC.

The chain has TRBV5-1 and TRBJ2-2; no clear D gene. From germline, CDR1 is SGHRS and CDR2 YFSETQ. Trimming shortened V by 7 bases and J by 9 bases, and 19 bases separated the two germline ends. The CDR3 runs 14 residues. The chain's CDR3 is CASRVSQTVRELFF. CDR3 bases: TGCGCCAGCCGCGTCAGCCAAACCGTCAGGGAGCTGTTTTTT.

The chain has TRBV5-6 and TRBJ1-2; D might be TRBD1 (5 bases). With 1 base removed from V and 1 base from J, the gap between germline ends came to 11 bases. The germline CDR1 and CDR2 sequences are SGHDT and YYEEEE. This CDR3 is 15 amino acids long. The CDR3 reads CASSLLWGDNYGYTF. CDR3 nucleotides: TGTGCCAGCAGCTTGTTGTGGGGCGATAACTATGGCTACACCTTC.

The V and J genes are TRBV11-2 and TRBJ2-1; 8 nucleotides align to TRBD2. Germline V gene sequence: CDR1 SGHAT, CDR2 FQNNGV. The CDR3 extends over 16 amino acids. The V gene end was trimmed by 6 bases and the J gene end by 0 bases; junction bases not matched to a gene: 7. The CDR3 bases are TGTGCCAGCAGGGCCCTCAGCGGGAGCTCCTACAATGAGCAGTTCTTC. Translating gives CASRALSGSSYNEQFF.

V usage is TRBV30 and J usage is TRBJ1-4, with 9 bases that match TRBD1. The germline CDR1 and CDR2 sequences are GTSNPN and SVGIG (reference sequence). With 7 bases clipped from V and 7 bases from J, the junction kept 13 bases outside the gene matches. This CDR3 contains 15 residues. The CDR3 DNA reads as TGTGCCTCACTAGTGCCGGGACAGGGACGTGAAAAACTGTTTTTT. Translation gives CASLVPGQGREKLFF.

The chain combines TRBV5-1 with TRBJ1-1; possibly TRBD1 for D (5 bases). CDR3 length: 16 residues. V was pared by 0 bases and J by 0 bases, with 12 bases between. Per the germline V gene, CDR1 is SGHRS and CDR2 is YFSETQ. This CDR3 is CASSLERSGMNTEAFF. The CDR3 bases are TGCGCCAGCAGCTTGGAGCGTTCAGGGATGAACACTGAAGCTTTCTTT.

The chain carries TRBV6-6 and TRBJ1-5, with 8 bases lining up with TRBD1. Germline assignment: CDR1 MNHNY and CDR2 SVGAGI (reference sequence). The trim removed 8 bases at V and 3 bases at J, leaving 6 bases unmatched. The CDR3 is 14 residues long. The CDR3: CASCGTGINQPQHF. The CDR3 DNA reads TGTGCCAGCTGCGGGACAGGAATCAATCAGCCCCAGCATTTT.

The chain is built from TRBV6-6 and TRBJ2-7, with a possible D match to TRBD2 (5 bases). This CDR3 region has 15 residues. Germline CDR1 MNHNY, CDR2 SVGAGI (reference sequence). V dropped 0 bases and J dropped 0 bases, with 9 bases sitting between them. CDR3 sequence: CASSYSRGFSYEQYF. DNA for the CDR3: TGTGCCAGCAGTTACTCGCGCGGGTTCTCCTACGAGCAGTACTTC.

This chain joins TRBV27 and TRBJ1-5; D is possibly TRBD1 (5 bases). The ends were cut back, 5 bases at V and 5 bases at J, with 10 bases in the middle. The CDR3 covers 13 residues. CDR1 and CDR2 from the germline V gene are MNHEY and SMNVEV (reference sequence). The CDR3 is CASSLQEDQPQHF. The CDR3 DNA is TGTGCCAGCAGTCTACAGGAGGATCAGCCCCAGCATTTT.

The rearrangement uses TRBV4-1 and TRBJ2-1; 12 bases are a match to TRBD1. The CDR3 is 14 amino acids. Germline V gene sequence: CDR1 MGHRA, CDR2 YSYEKL. J gave up 7 bases and V 7 bases, and 5 bases lay outside the gene matches. The CDR3 coding sequence is TGCGCCAGCAAGAGGGGACAGGGGGCGAATGAGCAGTTCTTC. Protein: CASKRGQGANEQFF.

This chain connects TRBV28 to TRBJ1-4, with TRBD1 identical over 7 bases. V was clipped by 5 bases and J by 5 bases; unmatched bases: 8. Germline V lookup: CDR1 MDHEN, CDR2 SYDVKM. There are 15 residues in the CDR3. The CDR3 sequence is CASSKGGGGNEKLFF. CDR3 nucleotide sequence: TGTGCCAGCAGTAAAGGGGGAGGGGGCAATGAAAAACTGTTTTTT.

The chain couples TRBV6-1 to TRBJ1-5; 7 bases agree with TRBD1. Trimming removed 9 bases from V and 5 bases from J; junction bases left unmatched: 7. This CDR3 comprises 13 residues. Germline CDR1 reads MNHNS; CDR2 reads SASEGT. The chain's CDR3 is CASTDRPDQPQHF. The CDR3 DNA sequence: TGTGCCAGTACGGACAGGCCCGATCAGCCCCAGCATTTT.

The chain recombines TRBV2 with TRBJ2-7; weak D call: TRBD2 (6 bases). CDR3 length equals 13 residues. V lost 2 bases and J 3 bases, leaving 8 bases between the germline ends. Germline assignment: CDR1 SNHLY and CDR2 FYNNEI. CDR3 nucleotides: TGTGCCAGCAGTGAATGGGGGGTCTACGAGCAGTACTTC. As protein: CASSEWGVYEQYF.

This chain joins TRBV6-6 and TRBJ1-4; maybe TRBD1 (5 bases). V was cut by 2 bases and J by 0 bases, with 7 bases left in between. Germline V CDR1 and CDR2: MNHNY, SVGAGI (reference sequence). The CDR3 consists of 15 residues. In DNA form, the CDR3 reads TGTGCCAGCAGTTACGGGGGGGCAACTAATGAAAAACTGTTTTTT. Translated, it gives CASSYGGATNEKLFF.

The chain carries TRBV5-4 and TRBJ2-2; TRBD2 matches 12 bases. The CDR3 runs to 15 residues. Germline V gives CDR1 SGHNT, CDR2 YYREEE (reference sequence). Unmatched junction bases numbered 3, after V lost 5 bases and J lost 4 bases. The CDR3 sequence is CASSPGLAGTGELFF. The DNA of the CDR3 is TGTGCCAGCAGTCCGGGACTAGCGGGCACCGGGGAGCTGTTTTTT.

The chain carries TRBV9 and TRBJ2-7, with a possible D match to TRBD1 (6 bases). The V gene's germline CDR1 is SGDLS and CDR2 YYNGEE. The CDR3 runs to 15 residues. V gave up 3 bases and J gave up 2 bases, with 15 bases separating them. The CDR3 reads CASSATTGPTYEQYF. The CDR3 DNA is TGTGCCAGCAGCGCTACGACAGGTCCCACCTACGAGCAGTACTTC.

This clone was found once. The genes are TRBV7-9 and TRBJ1-2, with 7 positions matching TRBD1. Germline V gene sequence: CDR1 SEHNR, CDR2 FQNEAQ (reference sequence). The CDR3 is 15 residues long. The V and J ends lost 1 base and 4 bases, in that order; junction bases with no gene match: 6. The CDR3 region has the DNA TGTGCCAGCAGCTTAGTCGCCAGGGGGGCCTATGGCTACACCTTC. Its protein is CASSLVARGAYGYTF.

The CDR3 bases are TGCGCCAGCAGCCTCCACGACAGGCCAGGTGCCAATGAGCAGTTCTTC. Its translation is CASSLHDRPGANEQFF. The rearrangement uses TRBV4-1 and TRBJ2-1; D may be TRBD1 (6 bases). Germline CDR1 reads MGHRA; CDR2 reads YSYEKL. The CDR3 totals 16 residues. The V and J ends lost 4 bases and 6 bases respectively, with 19 bases between them.

This clone is a singleton in its sample. The chain employs TRBV28 and TRBJ1-2; D is ambiguous. The V end was cut by 6 bases, the J end by 6 bases, with 20 bases between. Per the germline V gene, CDR1 is MDHEN and CDR2 is SYDVKM. This CDR3 region has 15 residues. The CDR3 loop is CASRVPLGAGDGYTF. CDR3 DNA sequence: TGTGCCAGCAGGGTTCCGTTAGGCGCTGGGGATGGCTACACCTTC.

V gene TRBV19 combines with J gene TRBJ1-5, with TRBD1 matching 8 bases. After removal of 3 bases from V and 3 bases from J, the junction contained 7 bases not matched to a gene. This CDR3 has 16 amino acids. Germline CDR1 and CDR2: LNHDA and SQIVND (reference sequence). The CDR3 bases are TGTGCCAGTAGTATTCAGGGGGACAGGTACAATCAGCCCCAGCATTTT. Amino acid sequence: CASSIQGDRYNQPQHF.

The chain employs TRBV5-1 and TRBJ2-3; TRBD2 aligns across 11 bases. Germline assignment: CDR1 SGHRS and CDR2 YFSETQ. The CDR3 contains 18 residues. V gave up 0 bases and J gave up 6 bases; unmatched junction bases: 12. For the CDR3, the DNA is TGCGCCAGCAGCTTGGGACTAGCGGGAACGGGCCTAGGCGATACGCAGTATTTT. Its protein is CASSLGLAGTGLGDTQYF.

This clone was observed a single time. This chain joins TRBV1 and TRBJ2-3; the DNA was not used to check the table's D call, TRBD2. TRBV1 is a listed pseudogene. This CDR3 region has 21 residues. The CDR3 DNA reads as TGCACCAGCAGCCAAGACCCCCAACCACGGACTAGCGGGCTTAGCACAGATACGCAGTATTTT. Amino acids: CTSSQDPQPRTSGLSTDTQYF.

This clone has a single count. The chain combines TRBV6-1 with TRBJ2-7; possibly TRBD1 for D (6 bases). Germline V gene sequence: CDR1 MNHNS, CDR2 SASEGT. The CDR3 loop spans 12 amino acids. V was trimmed by 5 bases and J by 4 bases, leaving 9 bases between them. DNA for the CDR3: TGTGCCAGCAGTTTGACAGGTTACGAGCAGTACTTC. It codes for CASSLTGYEQYF.

V is TRBV18 and J is TRBJ2-7, with 7 bases fitting TRBD2. Looked up from germline, CDR1 is KGHSH and CDR2 is LQKENI. The CDR3 spans 16 residues. V shed 1 base, J shed 0 bases, and the junction held 6 bases outside the gene matches. The CDR3 is CASSPRRGRLSYEQYF. The CDR3 DNA reads as TGTGCCAGCTCACCACGGCGCGGGAGACTCTCCTACGAGCAGTACTTC.

The V and J genes are TRBV5-1 and TRBJ2-5; 7 positions agree with TRBD1. The J call may not be correct, given that the DNA end is closer to TRBJ2-7. Germline CDR1 and CDR2: SGHRS and YFSETQ. The CDR3 contains 15 residues. The CDR3 is CASSLGPGGSYEQYF. CDR3 nucleotide sequence: TGCGCCAGCAGCTTGGGTCCAGGGGGTTCCTACGAGCAGTACTTC.

This chain links TRBV6-5 with TRBJ2-7, with 8 positions matching TRBD1. The CDR3 sequence is 13 residues long. Trimming took 6 bases from V and 3 from J; bases not matched to a gene: 4. Germline CDR1 and CDR2: MNHEY and SVGAGI. For the CDR3, the DNA is TGTGCCAGCAGGCCCGGACAGGGCTACGAGCAGTACTTC. Translation: CASRPGQGYEQYF.